This T cell receptor (beta chain) is from a study of identical twins. Study-wide findings and caveats: Within cord blood, abundant beta clonotypes carried fewer insertions, but memory repertoires showed no such trend. Twins shared out-of-frame alpha sequences with excess low generation probability. Twins showed weaker excess sharing in their beta out-of-frame sequences.

V lost 5 bases to trimming and J lost 6 bases, with 16 bases between them. Germline-derived CDR1 and CDR2 are LGHNA and YSLEER. CDR3 size: 15 residues. A note on this clonotype: The antigen remains unidentified.

Healthy Caucasians supplied all donations. TCRdb redid the calling of the 5' RACE reads with MiXCR, one entry per CDR3 protein. Here the sample spans 250,000 or so distinct CDR3 sequences, about 8.5% being singletons. This sample was shared with a second study, whose subject was yellow fever vaccine responses in identical twins.

Material: CD8+ T cells sorted from blood. The rearrangement links TRBV4-3 to TRBJ2-2; TRBD1 might be the D (5 bases). This TCR was recovered from a woman aged 18 to 35 in good health. The chain's CDR3 is CASSWRQGLAGELFF. CDR3 bases: TGCGCCAGCAGCTGGCGGCAGGGCCTCGCCGGGGAGCTGTTTTTT.